One sample yielded the 19 T cell receptor beta chains listed below, sequenced in a study of T cell repertoires in cytomegalovirus infection. TCRdb fed the reads into MiXCR, producing one record per CDR3 protein. The profile shows about 220,000 distinct CDR3 sequences, 35% to 45% of them singletons. The antigens for these receptors are not known. The sequencing here drew on CD8+ T cells from cultured PBMCs, taken from culture after CMV antigen stimulation. The source of these receptors is a human donor in good health (CMV status not recorded). Some clones in this sample may be carry-over from other donors' samples.

This clonotype came up many times. The genes are TRBV4-2 and TRBJ2-3; 12 positions match TRBD2. From germline, CDR1 is LGHNA and CDR2 YNFKEQ. V was pared by 2 bases and J by 2 bases, with 5 bases of the junction left unmatched. CDR3 length equals 17 residues. The CDR3 sequence: CASSQTSGGPPTDTQYF. The CDR3 DNA reads as TGTGCCAGCAGCCAAACTAGCGGGGGGCCCCCCACAGATACGCAGTATTTT.

The V call is TRBV7-9, the J call TRBJ2-1; D is unclear. Germline lookup yields CDR1 SEHNR and CDR2 FQNEAQ (reference sequence). The CDR3 has 13 residues. The V end was cut by 5 bases, the J end by 7 bases, with 12 bases between. CDR3 residues: CASSRTGKNEQFF. The CDR3 DNA reads TGTGCCAGCAGCCGGACCGGAAAAAATGAGCAGTTCTTC.

V usage is TRBV11-2 and J usage is TRBJ2-1; TRBD2 matches 9 bases. The CDR3 spans 18 residues. The V gene end was trimmed by 5 bases and the J gene end by 13 bases; junction bases not matched to a gene: 24. In germline, CDR1 is SGHAT, CDR2 FQNNGV. As DNA, the CDR3 is TGTGCCAGCAGCACTCCCGGCGGGGGGGATCCTTTTTTGGGCCAACAGTTCTTC. It codes for CASSTPGGGDPFLGQQFF.

The chain links TRBV11-1 to TRBJ2-7, with D perhaps matching TRBD2 (6 bases). Germline values: CDR1 SGHAT, CDR2 FQDESV (reference sequence). The V end was cut by 9 bases, the J end by 3 bases, with 27 bases between. There are 17 residues in the CDR3. The CDR3: CARSLGCSGTLSYEQYF. CDR3 nucleotide sequence: TGTGCCAGAAGCCTCGGGTGTTCCGGGACTCTTAGCTACGAGCAGTACTTC.

V gene TRBV7-8 combines with J gene TRBJ2-1; 13 positions agree with TRBD2. Losses at the gene ends were 4 bases for V and 7 bases for J; bases not matched to a gene: 10. There are 17 residues in the CDR3. Germline V gene lookup returns CDR1 SGHVS and CDR2 FQNEAQ. This CDR3 is CASSSVVGTSGINEQFF. The CDR3 DNA reads as TGTGCCAGCAGCTCAGTGGTCGGGACTAGCGGGATTAATGAGCAGTTCTTC.

This clonotype was counted a few times. The chain links TRBV7-9 to TRBJ2-7; weak D call: TRBD1 (5 bases). This CDR3 is built from 14 residues. Germline CDR1 is SEHNR and CDR2 is FQNEAQ (reference sequence). Trimming pared 1 base from V and 6 bases from J, leaving 13 bases between. This chain's CDR3 is CASSLGGAVLEQYF. The CDR3 DNA sequence: TGTGCCAGCAGCTTAGGGGGCGCAGTCCTCGAGCAGTACTTC.

The J gene is TRBJ1-4, the V gene TRBV2; tentative D call: TRBD1 (5 bases). The length of the CDR3 is 10 residues. Looked up from germline, CDR1 is SNHLY and CDR2 is FYNNEI. V gave up 5 bases and J gave up 15 bases, with 10 bases separating them. The CDR3 spells CASSTRGMFF. The CDR3 DNA sequence: TGTGCCAGCAGTACCCGGGGGATGTTTTTT. The full variable domain, its missing parts supplied by reference TRBV2 and TRBJ1-4, is EPEVTQTPSHQVTQMGQEVILRCVPISNHLYFYWYRQILGQKVEFLVSFYNNEISEKSEIFDDQFSVERPDGSNFTLKIRSTKLEDSAMYFCASSTRGMFFGSGTQLSVL.

This clonotype was picked up a small number of times. The chain links TRBV7-3 to TRBJ1-1, with unresolved D. The CDR3 sequence is 15 residues long. The germline gives CDR1 SGHTA, CDR2 FQGTGA. Trimming took 2 bases from V and 4 from J, leaving 14 bases between them. This chain's CDR3 is CASSLGGSGITEAFF. In DNA, the CDR3 is TGTGCCAGCAGCTTAGGAGGATCCGGGATCACTGAAGCTTTCTTT. Combining the CDR3 with reference TRBV7-3 and TRBJ1-1 gives the whole variable domain GAGVSQTPSNKVTEKGKYVELRCDPISGHTALYWYRQSLGQGPEFLIYFQGTGAADDSGLPNDRFFAVRPEGSVSTLKIQRTERGDSAVYLCASSLGGSGITEAFFGQGTRLTVV.

Note on this clonotype: At one end, the junction sequence differs from germline, possibly due to a read error. This chain connects TRBV7-3 to TRBJ2-7; D not certain. CDR3 size: 13 residues. Germline V gives CDR1 SGHTA, CDR2 FQGTGA. The CDR3 region is CASSPTLSSEQYF. DNA of the CDR3: TGTGCCAGCAGCCCGACCCTCTCCTCCGAGCAGTACTTC.

CDR3 DNA: TGTGCCAGCAGCGCATACCCCGGGACTAGCTCCTACGAGCAGTACTTC. Translated: CASSAYPGTSSYEQYF. This sequence joins TRBV9 and TRBJ2-7, with 8 bases fitting TRBD2. Germline V gives CDR1 SGDLS, CDR2 YYNGEE. The trim removed 3 bases at V and 0 bases at J, leaving 8 bases unmatched. CDR3 length: 16 residues.

This clonotype came up a few times. This chain uses TRBV7-9 with TRBJ2-3; D is possibly TRBD1 (6 bases). The CDR3 has 13 residues. CDR1 is SEHNR, CDR2 FQNEAQ, per germline (reference sequence). V was clipped by 5 bases and J by 4 bases, with 10 bases between them. CDR3 residues: CASSPEGADTQYF. The CDR3, as DNA: TGTGCCAGCAGCCCCGAGGGGGCAGATACGCAGTATTTT.

This clonotype has only one observation. The chain couples TRBV27 to TRBJ1-5, with 7 bases aligning to TRBD1. The V gene end was trimmed by 6 bases and the J gene end by 5 bases; junction bases not matched to a gene: 7. This CDR3 contains 14 residues. Germline CDR1 reads MNHEY; CDR2 reads SMNVEV (reference sequence). The CDR3 DNA sequence: TGTGCCAGCAGCAATAAGGGGGCGGATCAGCCCCAGCATTTT. Its protein product is CASSNKGADQPQHF.

This clonotype was seen at least ten times. This chain connects TRBV7-2 to TRBJ2-7, with D tentatively TRBD2 (6 bases). Trimming left V 2 bases short and J 5 bases short, with 13 bases between. There are 14 residues in the CDR3. The germline gives CDR1 SGHTA, CDR2 FQGNSA. The CDR3 here is CASSLLGGANEQYF. CDR3 bases: TGTGCCAGCAGCTTATTAGGCGGGGCCAACGAGCAGTACTTC.

This clonotype was recorded only once. The chain carries TRBV7-3 and TRBJ2-1; D is possibly TRBD1 or TRBD2 (5 bases each). V dropped 0 bases and J dropped 5 bases, with 17 bases sitting between them. This CDR3 has 17 amino acids. The germline gives CDR1 SGHTA, CDR2 FQGTGA. CDR3 bases: TGTGCCAGCAGCTTAACGGGTTCCCTGAGGGGCAACAATGAGCAGTTCTTC. Its protein is CASSLTGSLRGNNEQFF.

This chain links TRBV7-4 with TRBJ2-2; maybe TRBD1 (6 bases). This CDR3 spans 13 amino acids. Germline V gene sequence: CDR1 SGHVT, CDR2 SQSDAQ. The ends were cut back, 5 bases at V and 6 bases at J, with 10 bases in the middle. CDR3 in DNA: TGTGCCAGCAGCGGCGCAGGGGCCGGGGAGCTGTTTTTT. Translation: CASSGAGAGELFF. Full variable domain (rest looked up from reference TRBV7-4 and TRBJ2-2): GAGVSQSPRYKVAKRGRDVALRCDSISGHVTLYWYRQTLGQGSEVLTYSQSDAQRDKSGRPSGRFSAERPERSVSTLKIQRTEQGDSAVYLCASSGAGAGELFFGEGSRLTVL.

The chain joins TRBV11-2 to TRBJ2-1, with a weak D call TRBD2 (6 bases). V lost 1 base, J lost 4 bases, and 17 bases lay in between. The CDR3 consists of 17 residues. CDR1 is SGHAT, CDR2 FQNNGV, per germline. The CDR3 DNA follows: TGTGCCAGCAGCTTAGGTAGAGACGGGGGTCTTTACAATGAGCAGTTCTTC. Translated: CASSLGRDGGLYNEQFF. The full variable domain, in which reference TRBV11-2 and TRBJ2-1 provide the parts outside the CDR3, is EAGVAQSPRYKIIEKRQSVAFWCNPISGHATLYWYQQILGQGPKLLIQFQNNGVVDDSQLPKDRFSAERLKGVDSTLKIQPAKLEDSAVYLCASSLGRDGGLYNEQFFGPGTRLTVL.

The chain has TRBV7-4 and TRBJ2-7; 9 positions match TRBD1. With V trimmed by 2 bases and J by 7 bases, 9 bases remained unmatched. The CDR3 totals 15 residues. Germline CDR1 SGHVT, CDR2 SQSDAQ. The CDR3 region has the DNA TGTGCCAGCAGCTTATCCCGGGACAGGGAGTGGGAGCAGTACTTC. It codes for CASSLSRDREWEQYF.

This clonotype was counted between two and nine times. The germline gene is not matched at one end of the junction; a read error may be the cause. This rearrangement joins TRBV29-1 to TRBJ2-7, with D uncertain. The germline CDR1 and CDR2 sequences are SQVTM and ANQGSEA. The CDR3 is 13 residues long. CDR3 in amino acids: CSVEGQAPYEQYF. CDR3 bases: TGCAGCGTCGAAGGGCAGGCACCTTACGAGCAGTACTTC.

As concerns this clonotype: This may stem from a read error, because a much larger clone lies one nucleotide away. This chain uses TRBV27 with TRBJ2-3; weak D call: TRBD2 (6 bases). CDR1 is MNHEY, CDR2 SMNVEV, per germline (reference sequence). CDR3 length equals 17 residues. In DNA, the CDR3 is TGTGCCAGCAGTGGGGGGTGGAACTGGGAGCGCACAGATAAGCAGTATTTT. Its protein product is CASSGGWNWERTDKQYF.